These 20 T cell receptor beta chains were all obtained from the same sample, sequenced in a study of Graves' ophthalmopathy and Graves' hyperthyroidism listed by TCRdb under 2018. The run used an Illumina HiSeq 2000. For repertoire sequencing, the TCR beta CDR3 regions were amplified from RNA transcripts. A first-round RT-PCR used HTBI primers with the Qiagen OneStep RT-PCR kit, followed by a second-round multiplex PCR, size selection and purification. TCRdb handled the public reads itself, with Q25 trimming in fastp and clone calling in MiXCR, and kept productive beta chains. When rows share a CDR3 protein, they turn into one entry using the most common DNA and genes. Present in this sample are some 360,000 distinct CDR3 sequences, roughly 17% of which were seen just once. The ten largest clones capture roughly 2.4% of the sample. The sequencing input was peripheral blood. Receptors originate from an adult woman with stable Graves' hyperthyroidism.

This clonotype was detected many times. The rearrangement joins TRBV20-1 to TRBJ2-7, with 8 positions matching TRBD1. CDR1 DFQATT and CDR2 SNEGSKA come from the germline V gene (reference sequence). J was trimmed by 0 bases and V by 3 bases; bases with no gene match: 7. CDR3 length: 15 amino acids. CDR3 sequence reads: CSARDRQGYSYEQYF. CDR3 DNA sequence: TGCAGTGCTAGGGACCGACAGGGGTACTCCTACGAGCAGTACTTC.

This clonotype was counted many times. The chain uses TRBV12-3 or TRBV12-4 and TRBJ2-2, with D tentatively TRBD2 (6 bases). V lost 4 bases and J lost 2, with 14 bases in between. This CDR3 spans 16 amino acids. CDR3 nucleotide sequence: TGTGCCAGCAGTTCGACAGCGGGCTTTAACACCGGGGAGCTGTTTTTT. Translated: CASSSTAGFNTGELFF.

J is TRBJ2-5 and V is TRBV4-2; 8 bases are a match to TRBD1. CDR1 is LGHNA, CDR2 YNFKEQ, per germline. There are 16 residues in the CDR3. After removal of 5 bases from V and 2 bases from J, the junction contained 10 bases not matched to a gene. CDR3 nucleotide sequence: TGTGCCAGCAGCTCCGTACAGGGGGGCCCACAAGAGACCCAGTACTTC. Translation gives CASSSVQGGPQETQYF.

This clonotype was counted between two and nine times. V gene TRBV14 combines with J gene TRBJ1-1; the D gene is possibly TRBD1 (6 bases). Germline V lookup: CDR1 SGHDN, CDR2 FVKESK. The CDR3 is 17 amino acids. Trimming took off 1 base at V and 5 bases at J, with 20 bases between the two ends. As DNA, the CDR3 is TGTGCCAGCAGCCAAGGGCTGGGGCGGGGGGCGCGGACTGAAGCTTTCTTT. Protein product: CASSQGLGRGARTEAFF. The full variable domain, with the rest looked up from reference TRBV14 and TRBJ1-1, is EAGVTQFPSHSVIEKGQTVTLRCDPISGHDNLYWYRRVMGKEIKFLLHFVKESKQDESGMPNNRFLAERTGGTYSTLKVQPAELEDSGVYFCASSQGLGRGARTEAFFGQGTRLTVV.

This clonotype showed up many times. CDR3 DNA sequence: TGCGCCAGCAGCTTGGGGTTGTCTAGAATCTACGAGCAGTACTTC. Translating gives CASSLGLSRIYEQYF. This chain joins TRBV5-1 and TRBJ2-7, with D unresolved. The CDR3 totals 15 residues. Germline lookup yields CDR1 SGHRS and CDR2 YFSETQ. V was trimmed by 0 bases and J by 3 bases, leaving 13 bases between them.

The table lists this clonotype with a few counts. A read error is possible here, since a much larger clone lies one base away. The CDR3 loop reads CASSEPREGNQPQHF. For the CDR3, the DNA is TGTGCCAGCAGTGAACCCAGGGAGGGCAATCAGCCCCAGCATTTT. V gene TRBV6-1 combines with J gene TRBJ1-5, with a weak D call TRBD1 (5 bases). CDR3 length: 15 residues. Germline V gene lookup returns CDR1 MNHNS and CDR2 SASEGT. V lost 2 bases and J 2 bases, leaving 10 bases between the germline ends.

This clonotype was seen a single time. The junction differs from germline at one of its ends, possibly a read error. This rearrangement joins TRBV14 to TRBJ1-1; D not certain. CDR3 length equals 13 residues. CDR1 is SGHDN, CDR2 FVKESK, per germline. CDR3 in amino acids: CACSQSMNTEAFF. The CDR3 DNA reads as TGTGCCTGCAGCCAGTCAATGAACACTGAAGCTTTCTTT.

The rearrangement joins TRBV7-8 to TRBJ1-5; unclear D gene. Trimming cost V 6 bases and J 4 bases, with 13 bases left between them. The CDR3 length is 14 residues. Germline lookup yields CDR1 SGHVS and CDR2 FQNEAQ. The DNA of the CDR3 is TGTGCCAGCAGGGGCGATTTCCCTAATCAGCCCCAGCATTTT. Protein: CASRGDFPNQPQHF.

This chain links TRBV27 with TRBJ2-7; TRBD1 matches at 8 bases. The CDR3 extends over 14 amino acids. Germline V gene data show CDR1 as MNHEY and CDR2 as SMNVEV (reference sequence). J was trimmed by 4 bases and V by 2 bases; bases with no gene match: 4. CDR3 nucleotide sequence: TGTGCCAGCAGTTTACTGGACAGGGTGTACGAGCAGTACTTC. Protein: CASSLLDRVYEQYF.

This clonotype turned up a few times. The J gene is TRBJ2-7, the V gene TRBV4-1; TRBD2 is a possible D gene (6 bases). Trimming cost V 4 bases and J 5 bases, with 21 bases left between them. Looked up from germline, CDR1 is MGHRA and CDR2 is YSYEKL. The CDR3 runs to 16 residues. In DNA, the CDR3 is TGCGCCAGCAGCCTCCTAAGAGCGGACTACGGCCACGAGCAGTACTTC. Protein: CASSLLRADYGHEQYF.

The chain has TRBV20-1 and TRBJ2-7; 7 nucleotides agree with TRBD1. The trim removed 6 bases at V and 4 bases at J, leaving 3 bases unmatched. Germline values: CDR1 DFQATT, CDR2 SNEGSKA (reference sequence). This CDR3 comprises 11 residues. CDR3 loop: CSAGTVYEQYF. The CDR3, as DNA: TGCAGTGCGGGGACAGTGTACGAGCAGTACTTC.

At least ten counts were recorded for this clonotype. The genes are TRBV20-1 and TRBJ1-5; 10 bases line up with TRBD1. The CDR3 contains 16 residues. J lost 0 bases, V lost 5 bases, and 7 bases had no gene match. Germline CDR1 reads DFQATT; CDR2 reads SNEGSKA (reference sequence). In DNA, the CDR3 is TGCAGTGCTGGGACAGGGGCCGGCTATAGCAATCAGCCCCAGCATTTT. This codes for CSAGTGAGYSNQPQHF.

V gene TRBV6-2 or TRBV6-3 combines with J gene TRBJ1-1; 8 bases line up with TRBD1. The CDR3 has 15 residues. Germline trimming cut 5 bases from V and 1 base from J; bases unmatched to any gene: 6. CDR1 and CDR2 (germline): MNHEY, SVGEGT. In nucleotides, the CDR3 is TGTGCCAGCAGTGCCCCCGGGACAGGGAACACTGAAGCTTTCTTT. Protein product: CASSAPGTGNTEAFF.

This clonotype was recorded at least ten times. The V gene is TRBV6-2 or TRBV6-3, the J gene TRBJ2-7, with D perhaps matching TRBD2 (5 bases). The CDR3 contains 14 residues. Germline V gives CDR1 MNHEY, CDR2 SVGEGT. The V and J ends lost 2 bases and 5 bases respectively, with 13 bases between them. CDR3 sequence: CASSYPVRADEQYF. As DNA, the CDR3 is TGTGCCAGCAGTTACCCTGTGAGGGCGGACGAGCAGTACTTC.

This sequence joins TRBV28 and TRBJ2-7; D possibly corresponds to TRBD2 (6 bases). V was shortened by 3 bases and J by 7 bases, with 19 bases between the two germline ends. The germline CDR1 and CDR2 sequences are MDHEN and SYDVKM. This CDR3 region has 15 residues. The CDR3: CASSFQFSAGKEQYF. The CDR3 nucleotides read TGTGCCAGCAGTTTTCAGTTCAGCGCGGGGAAAGAGCAGTACTTC. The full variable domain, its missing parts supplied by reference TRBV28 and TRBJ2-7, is DVKVTQSSRYLVKRTGEKVFLECVQDMDHENMFWYRQDPGLGLRLIYFSYDVKMKEKGDIPEGYSVSREKKERFSLILESASTNQTSMYLCASSFQFSAGKEQYFGPGTRLTVT.

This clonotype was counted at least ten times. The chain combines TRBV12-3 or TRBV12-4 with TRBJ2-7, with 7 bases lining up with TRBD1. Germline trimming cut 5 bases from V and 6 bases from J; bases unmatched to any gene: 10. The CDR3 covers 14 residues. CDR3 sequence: CASSPSTGLGEQYF. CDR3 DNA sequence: TGTGCCAGCAGTCCGTCGACAGGGCTCGGCGAGCAGTACTTC.

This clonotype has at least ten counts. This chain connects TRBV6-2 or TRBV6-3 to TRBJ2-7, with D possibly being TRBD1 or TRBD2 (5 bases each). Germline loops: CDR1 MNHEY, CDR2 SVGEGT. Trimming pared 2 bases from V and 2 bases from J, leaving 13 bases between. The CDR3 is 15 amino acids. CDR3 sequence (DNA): TGTGCCAGCAGTTACGGGAGACAGAGAGCCTACGAGCAGTACTTC. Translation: CASSYGRQRAYEQYF.

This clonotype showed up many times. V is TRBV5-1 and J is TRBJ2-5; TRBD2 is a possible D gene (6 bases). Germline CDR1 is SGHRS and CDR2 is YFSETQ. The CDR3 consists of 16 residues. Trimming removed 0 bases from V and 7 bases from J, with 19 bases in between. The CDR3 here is CASSLEGGDFKWTQYF. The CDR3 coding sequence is TGCGCCAGCAGCTTGGAGGGCGGGGACTTTAAGTGGACCCAGTACTTC.

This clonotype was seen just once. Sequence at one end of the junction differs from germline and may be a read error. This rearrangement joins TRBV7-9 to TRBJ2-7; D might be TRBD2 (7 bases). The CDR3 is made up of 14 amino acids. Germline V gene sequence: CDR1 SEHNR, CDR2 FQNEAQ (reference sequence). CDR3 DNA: TGTGCCATCAGCTTAGAGGGGGACTACTACGAGCAGTACTTC. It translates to CAISLEGDYYEQYF.

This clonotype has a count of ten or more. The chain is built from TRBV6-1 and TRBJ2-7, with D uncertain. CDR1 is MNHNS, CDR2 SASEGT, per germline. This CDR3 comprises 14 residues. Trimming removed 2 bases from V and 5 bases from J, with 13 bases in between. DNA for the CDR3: TGTGCCAGCAGTGAATTGTCTCCTTCCCACGAGCAGTACTTC. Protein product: CASSELSPSHEQYF.